The 16 T cell receptor beta chains below were found in one sample sequenced in a study of shared clonotypes between healthy human individuals. CD45RO-negative cells were positively selected for CCR7, leaving out terminally differentiated effector memory CD45RA+ cells. TCRdb's table, derived via immunoSEQ multiplex PCR, lists solely in-frame clones and lacks some. The table shows around 2.1 million clones, with 90% to 95% occurring only once. Material: naive CD8+ T cells from PBMCs. All receptors derive from a man aged 18 to 30 in good health. Some clones in this sample may be carry-over from other donors' samples.

This chain links TRBV7-8 with TRBJ2-5; the match to TRBD2 covers 10 bases. The CDR3 covers 22 residues. J gave up 5 bases and V 2 bases, and 26 bases lay outside the gene matches. Germline assignment: CDR1 SGHVS and CDR2 FQNEAQ. CDR3 coding DNA: TGTGCCAGCAGCTTATTGATTTTCAGTGATCGTTCGCAGCGGGAGGGGAGGGAGACCCAGTACTTC. Its translation is CASSLLIFSDRSQREGRETQYF.

The rearrangement uses TRBV7-8 and TRBJ2-7, with a tentative D call TRBD1 (6 bases). There are 14 residues in the CDR3. Germline V CDR1 and CDR2: SGHVS, FQNEAQ. V lost 1 base and J 6 bases, leaving 13 bases between the germline ends. CDR3 region: CASSLDGTLGEQYF. CDR3 in DNA: TGTGCCAGCAGCTTAGATGGGACACTCGGCGAGCAGTACTTC.

The chain combines TRBV6-8 with TRBJ1-5, with D unresolved. The CDR3 sequence is 14 residues long. Trimming took 9 bases from V and 0 from J, leaving 12 bases between them. Germline CDR1 is MNHGY and CDR2 is SAAAGT. CDR3 nucleotides: TGTGCCAGGACGAAGGGATCTAGCAATCAGCCCCAGCATTTT. Its translation: CARTKGSSNQPQHF.

The gene calls are TRBV6-5 and TRBJ1-2; a possible D gene is TRBD1 (6 bases). The CDR3 extends over 14 amino acids. Germline V lookup: CDR1 MNHEY, CDR2 SVGAGI. V lost 0 bases, J lost 4 bases, and 9 bases lay in between. The CDR3 bases are TGTGCCAGCAGTTACTCTCGACAGGTCTATGGCTACACCTTC. It specifies CASSYSRQVYGYTF.

The J gene is TRBJ1-5, the V gene TRBV19; D is ambiguous. CDR1 and CDR2 from the germline V gene are LNHDA and SQIVND (reference sequence). The CDR3 is made up of 12 amino acids. V lost 7 bases and J 1 base, leaving 5 bases between the germline ends. As DNA, the CDR3 is TGTGCCAGTACAGCCAGCAATCAGCCCCAGCATTTT. This codes for CASTASNQPQHF.

This clone was counted once. This likely comes from a read error, as the CDR3 has no conserved phenylalanine or tryptophan at its end. It is unclear where the CDR3 begins or ends on the DNA, so no DNA is shown, and the CDR3 is as TCRdb lists it. The chain links TRBV19 to TRBJ2-7; the D call TRBD1 from the table was never checked on the DNA. CDR1 and CDR2 from the germline V gene are LNHDA and SQIVND (reference sequence). 10 amino acids form the CDR3, both terminal residues included. The CDR3 loop reads CPGPPRGGPP.

This clone has just a few counts. CDR3 residues: CASSYSSNRYGYTF. CDR3 in DNA: TGTGCCAGCAGTTACTCGAGTAATCGGTATGGCTACACCTTC. The chain joins TRBV6-5 to TRBJ1-2; D is ambiguous. CDR3 length equals 14 residues. Germline V CDR1 and CDR2: MNHEY, SVGAGI. With 0 bases removed from V and 5 bases from J, the gap between germline ends came to 10 bases.

This sequence joins TRBV5-1 and TRBJ2-7; D gene unclear. This CDR3 has 17 amino acids. Trimming took off 4 bases at V and 0 bases at J, with 20 bases between the two ends. Looked up from germline, CDR1 is SGHRS and CDR2 is YFSETQ. The CDR3 loop reads CASSLGIRVRSSYEQYF. The CDR3 bases are TGCGCCAGCAGCCTGGGAATACGTGTGAGAAGCTCCTACGAGCAGTACTTC.

CDR3 amino acids: CASSRPGSRDEQYF. The CDR3, as DNA: TGTGCCAGCAGTCGTCCGGGTTCAAGGGACGAGCAGTACTTC. The chain links TRBV27 to TRBJ2-7; D unresolved. Per germline, CDR1 MNHEY and CDR2 SMNVEV (reference sequence). V dropped 5 bases and J dropped 5 bases, with 16 bases sitting between them. CDR3 length equals 14 residues.

The CDR3 region is CASSLPGTTHTDTQYF. CDR3 bases: TGTGCCAGCAGCCTCCCCGGGACTACGCACACAGATACGCAGTATTTT. V is TRBV5-4 and J is TRBJ2-3; TRBD2 matches at 7 bases. The junction had 10 bases not matched to a gene; V was cut back by 4 bases and J by 2 bases. CDR3 length: 16 residues. CDR1 is SGHNT, CDR2 YYREEE, per germline (reference sequence).

Written as DNA, the CDR3 is TGTGCCAGCAGGTTCAGGCTGGGGGCTAATGAAAAACTGTTTTTT. Encoded protein: CASRFRLGANEKLFF. The chain joins TRBV28 to TRBJ1-4, with D maybe TRBD1 (5 bases). CDR1 and CDR2 (germline): MDHEN, SYDVKM. The CDR3 loop spans 15 amino acids. Trimming took off 6 bases at V and 3 bases at J, with 14 bases between the two ends.

V usage is TRBV7-9 and J usage is TRBJ1-4; a weak D match, TRBD1 (6 bases). The V end lost 7 bases, the J end lost 1 base, and 13 bases lay between the germline ends. The germline gives CDR1 SEHNR, CDR2 FQNEAQ (reference sequence). The CDR3 contains 15 residues. The CDR3 region has the DNA TGTGCCAGCACCAGACCACAGGGAACTAATGAAAAACTGTTTTTT. Translation gives CASTRPQGTNEKLFF. Filled out from reference TRBV7-9 and TRBJ1-4, the complete variable domain reads DTGVSQNPRHKITKRGQNVTFRCDPISEHNRLYWYRQTLGQGPEFLTYFQNEAQLEKSRLLSDRFSAERPKGSFSTLEIQRTEQGDSAMYLCASTRPQGTNEKLFFGSGTQLSVL.

This rearrangement joins TRBV11-2 to TRBJ2-7; D is unclear. The germline CDR1 and CDR2 sequences are SGHAT and FQNNGV. The CDR3 length is 13 residues. The V gene lost 3 bases and the J gene lost 3 bases, with 9 bases spanning the gap. The chain's CDR3 is CASSFLRIYEQYF. Here the CDR3 DNA reads TGTGCCAGCAGCTTTTTGAGGATCTACGAGCAGTACTTC.

V and J are TRBV6-1 and TRBJ2-6; D is ambiguous. Trimming shortened V by 2 bases and J by 1 base, and 6 bases separated the two germline ends. This CDR3 is 15 amino acids long. The germline V gene has CDR1 MNHNS and CDR2 SASEGT. The CDR3 DNA follows: TGTGCCAGCAGTGAATCCGTATCTGGGGCCAACGTCCTGACTTTC. Translating it yields CASSESVSGANVLTF.

V is TRBV9 and J is TRBJ1-1; 8 bases are shared with TRBD1. Germline CDR1 reads SGDLS; CDR2 reads YYNGEE. The CDR3 length is 14 residues. Trimming took 4 bases from V and 4 from J; bases not matched to a gene: 6. The CDR3: CASSPGQGFTEAFF. The CDR3 DNA is TGTGCCAGCAGCCCTGGACAGGGCTTCACTGAAGCTTTCTTT.

The chain recombines TRBV19 with TRBJ2-1; D not resolved. The CDR3 is made up of 14 amino acids. The ends were cut back, 5 bases at V and 4 bases at J, with 12 bases in the middle. Germline V lookup: CDR1 LNHDA, CDR2 SQIVND (reference sequence). This CDR3 reads CASSLAARYNEQFF. CDR3 sequence (DNA): TGTGCCAGTAGTTTGGCGGCTAGGTACAATGAGCAGTTCTTC.